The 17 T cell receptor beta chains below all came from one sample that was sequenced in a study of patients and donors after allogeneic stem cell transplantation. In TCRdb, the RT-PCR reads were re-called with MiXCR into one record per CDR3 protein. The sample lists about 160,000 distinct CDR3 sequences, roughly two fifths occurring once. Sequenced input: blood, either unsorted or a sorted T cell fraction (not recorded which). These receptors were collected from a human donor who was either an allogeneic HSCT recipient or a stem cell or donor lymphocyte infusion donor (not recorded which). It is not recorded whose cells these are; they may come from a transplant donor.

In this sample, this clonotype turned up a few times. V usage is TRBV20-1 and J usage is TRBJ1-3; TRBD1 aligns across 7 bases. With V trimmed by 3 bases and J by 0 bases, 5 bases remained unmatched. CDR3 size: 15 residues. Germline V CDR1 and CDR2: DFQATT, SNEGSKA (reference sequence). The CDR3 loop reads CSARATGDSGNTIYF. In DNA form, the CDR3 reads TGCAGTGCTAGGGCTACAGGGGACTCTGGAAACACCATATATTTT.

The CDR3 DNA follows: TGTGCCAGCAAGGGGATACGGGTGAACACTGAAGCTTTCTTT. Translating gives CASKGIRVNTEAFF. The chain uses TRBV6-2 or TRBV6-3 and TRBJ1-1; D is perhaps TRBD1 (5 bases). The length of the CDR3 is 14 residues. Looked up from germline, CDR1 is MNHEY and CDR2 is SVGEGT. V was trimmed by 7 bases and J by 0 bases, leaving 12 bases between them.

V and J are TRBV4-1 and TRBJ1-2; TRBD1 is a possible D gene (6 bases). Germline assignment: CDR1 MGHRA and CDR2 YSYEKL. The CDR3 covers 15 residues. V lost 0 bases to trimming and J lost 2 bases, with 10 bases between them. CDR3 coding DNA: TGCGCCAGCAGCCAAGATCGGCAGGGGAACTATGGCTACACCTTC. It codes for CASSQDRQGNYGYTF.

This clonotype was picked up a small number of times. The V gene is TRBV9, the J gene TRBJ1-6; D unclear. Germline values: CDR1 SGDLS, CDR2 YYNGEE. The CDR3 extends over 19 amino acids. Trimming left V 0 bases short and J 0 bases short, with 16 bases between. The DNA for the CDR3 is TGTGCCAGCAGCGTAGAGGCGGCAGGCCGAAGCTCCTATAATTCACCCCTCCACTTT. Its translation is CASSVEAAGRSSYNSPLHF.

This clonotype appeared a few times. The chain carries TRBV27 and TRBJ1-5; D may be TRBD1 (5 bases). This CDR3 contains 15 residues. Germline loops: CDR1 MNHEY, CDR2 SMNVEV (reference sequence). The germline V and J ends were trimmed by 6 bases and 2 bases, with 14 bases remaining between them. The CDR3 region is CASSRFLGGNQPQHF. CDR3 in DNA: TGTGCCAGCAGCAGGTTCTTAGGGGGCAATCAGCCCCAGCATTTT.

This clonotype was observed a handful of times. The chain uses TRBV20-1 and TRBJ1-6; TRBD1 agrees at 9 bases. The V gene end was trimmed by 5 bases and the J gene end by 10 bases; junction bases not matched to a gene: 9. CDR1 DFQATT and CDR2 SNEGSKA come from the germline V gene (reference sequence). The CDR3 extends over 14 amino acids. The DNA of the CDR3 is TGCAGTGCTGTAGGCCGGACAGGGGAATCACCCCTCCACTTT. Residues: CSAVGRTGESPLHF.

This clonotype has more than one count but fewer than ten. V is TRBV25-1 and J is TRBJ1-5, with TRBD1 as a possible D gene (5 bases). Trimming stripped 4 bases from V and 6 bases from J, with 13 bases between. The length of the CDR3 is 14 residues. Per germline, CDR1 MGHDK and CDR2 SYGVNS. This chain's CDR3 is CASSAQGIFQPQHF. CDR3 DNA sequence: TGTGCCAGCAGTGCCCAGGGTATATTTCAGCCCCAGCATTTT.

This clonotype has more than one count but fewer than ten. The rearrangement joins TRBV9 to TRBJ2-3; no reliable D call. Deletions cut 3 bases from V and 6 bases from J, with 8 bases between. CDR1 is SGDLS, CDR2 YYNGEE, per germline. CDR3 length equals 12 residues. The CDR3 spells CASSAPEDTQYF. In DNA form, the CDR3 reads TGTGCCAGCAGCGCCCCTGAGGATACGCAGTATTTT. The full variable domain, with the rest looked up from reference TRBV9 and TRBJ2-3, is DSGVTQTPKHLITATGQRVTLRCSPRSGDLSVYWYQQSLDQGLQFLIQYYNGEERAKGNILERFSAQQFPDLHSELNLSSLELGDSALYFCASSAPEDTQYFGPGTRLTVL.

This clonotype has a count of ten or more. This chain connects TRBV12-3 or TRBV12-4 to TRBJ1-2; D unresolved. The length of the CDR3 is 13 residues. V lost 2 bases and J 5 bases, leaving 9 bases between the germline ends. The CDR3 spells CASSLPTLYGYTF. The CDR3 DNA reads TGTGCCAGCAGTTTACCCACCCTTTATGGCTACACCTTC.

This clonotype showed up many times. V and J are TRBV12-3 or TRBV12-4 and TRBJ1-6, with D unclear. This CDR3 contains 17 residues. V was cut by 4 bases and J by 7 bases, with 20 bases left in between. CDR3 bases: TGTGCCAGCAGTTCCCCGGGGTCCCAAGCCTGGAATTCACCCCTCCACTTT. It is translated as CASSSPGSQAWNSPLHF.

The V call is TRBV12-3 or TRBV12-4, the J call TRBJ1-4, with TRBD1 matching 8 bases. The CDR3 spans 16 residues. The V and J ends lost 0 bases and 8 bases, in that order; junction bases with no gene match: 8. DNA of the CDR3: TGTGCCAGCAGTTTAGCGATTGGACAGGGAGTAGAAAAACTGTTTTTT. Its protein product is CASSLAIGQGVEKLFF.

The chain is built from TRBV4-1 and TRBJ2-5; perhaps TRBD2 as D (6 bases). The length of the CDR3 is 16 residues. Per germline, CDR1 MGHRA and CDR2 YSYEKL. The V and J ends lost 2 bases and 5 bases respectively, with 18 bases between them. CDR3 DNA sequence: TGCGCCAGCAGCCAACCACAAAGGGACTCCGAGGAGACCCAGTACTTC. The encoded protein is CASSQPQRDSEETQYF.

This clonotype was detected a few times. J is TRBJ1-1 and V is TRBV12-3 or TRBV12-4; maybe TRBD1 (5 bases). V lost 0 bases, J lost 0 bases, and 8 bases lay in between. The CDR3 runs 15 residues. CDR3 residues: CASSLARQLNTEAFF. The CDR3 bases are TGTGCCAGCAGTTTAGCGCGACAGTTGAACACTGAAGCTTTCTTT.

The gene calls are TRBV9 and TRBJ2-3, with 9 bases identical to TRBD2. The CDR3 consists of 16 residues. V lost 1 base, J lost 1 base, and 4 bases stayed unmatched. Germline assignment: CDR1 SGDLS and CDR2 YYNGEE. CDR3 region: CASSVRRGGGTDTQYF. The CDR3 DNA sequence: TGTGCCAGCAGCGTAAGGCGGGGGGGCGGCACAGATACGCAGTATTTT.

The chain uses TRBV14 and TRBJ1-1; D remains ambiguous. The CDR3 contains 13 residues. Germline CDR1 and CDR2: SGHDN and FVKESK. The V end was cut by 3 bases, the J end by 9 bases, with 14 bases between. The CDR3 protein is CASSHGRLGQAFF. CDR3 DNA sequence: TGTGCCAGCAGCCATGGCAGACTAGGCCAAGCTTTCTTT.

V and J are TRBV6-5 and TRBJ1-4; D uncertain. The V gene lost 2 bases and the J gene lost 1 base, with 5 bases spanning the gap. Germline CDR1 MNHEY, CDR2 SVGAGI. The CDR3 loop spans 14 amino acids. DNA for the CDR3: TGTGCCAGCAGTTACGCGGGAACTAATGAAAAACTGTTTTTT. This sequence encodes CASSYAGTNEKLFF.

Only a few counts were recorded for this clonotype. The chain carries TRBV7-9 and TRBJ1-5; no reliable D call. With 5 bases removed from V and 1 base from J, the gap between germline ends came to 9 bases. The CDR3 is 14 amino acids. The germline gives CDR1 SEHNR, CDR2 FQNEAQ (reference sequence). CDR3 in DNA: TGTGCCAGCAGCAGTGAGGACAGCAATCAGCCCCAGCATTTT. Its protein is CASSSEDSNQPQHF.